This entry lists 20 T cell receptor beta chains sequenced from one sample in a study of blood T cell repertoires in COVID-19. Generated by immunoSEQ multiplex PCR, the TCRdb table keeps only in-frame clones and is missing some. The sample carries some 460,000 clones, roughly 91% recorded once. The specimen was peripheral blood. Receptor source: a woman between 25 and 40 years old with acute or convalescent COVID-19.

This clone was seen more than once but under ten times. The chain carries TRBV20-1 and TRBJ1-6; 7 nucleotides agree with TRBD1. The trim removed 6 bases at V and 8 bases at J, leaving 7 bases unmatched. Germline V gene lookup returns CDR1 DFQATT and CDR2 SNEGSKA (reference sequence). The CDR3 runs to 13 residues. CDR3 sequence (DNA): TGCAGTGCAAGTCGACAGGGTTATTCACCCCTCCACTTT. Amino acid sequence: CSASRQGYSPLHF.

The V call is TRBV20-1, the J call TRBJ2-7; no definite D call. Germline V gives CDR1 DFQATT, CDR2 SNEGSKA (reference sequence). The CDR3 has 12 amino acids. The V end lost 3 bases, the J end lost 3 bases, and 9 bases lay between the germline ends. The DNA for the CDR3 is TGCAGTGCTAGTTTTCGGGTCTACGAGCAGTACTTC. Residues: CSASFRVYEQYF.

The chain has TRBV5-1 and TRBJ1-1; D call uncertain. Trimming pared 0 bases from V and 0 bases from J, leaving 15 bases between. The CDR3 covers 17 residues. Germline CDR1 reads SGHRS; CDR2 reads YFSETQ. The CDR3 protein is CASSLVLAGSLNTEAFF. The DNA of the CDR3 is TGCGCCAGCAGCTTGGTTTTGGCAGGCTCCCTGAACACTGAAGCTTTCTTT.

The V gene is TRBV4-2, the J gene TRBJ2-1; no definite D call. The CDR3 contains 11 residues. Per germline, CDR1 LGHNA and CDR2 YNFKEQ. V gave up 1 base and J gave up 7 bases, with 2 bases separating them. The CDR3 loop is CASSQVNEQFF. The CDR3 bases are TGTGCCAGCAGCCAAGTAAATGAGCAGTTCTTC.

V and J are TRBV3-1 (or the pseudogene TRBV3-2) and TRBJ2-7; 10 nucleotides line up with TRBD2. CDR1 and CDR2 (germline): LGHDT, YNNKEL (reference sequence). J was trimmed by 2 bases and V by 3 bases; bases with no gene match: 4. The length of the CDR3 is 15 residues. As DNA, the CDR3 is TGTGCCAGCAGCCAGGGACTAGCGCCGACCTACGAGCAGTACTTC. Translated: CASSQGLAPTYEQYF.

The chain has TRBV5-1 and TRBJ1-2; D uncertain. The CDR3 has 15 amino acids. V dropped 4 bases and J dropped 8 bases, with 21 bases sitting between them. Germline V gene data show CDR1 as SGHRS and CDR2 as YFSETQ. CDR3 amino acids: CASSPSSGNGGGYTF. The DNA for the CDR3 is TGCGCCAGCAGCCCTTCCTCCGGGAACGGTGGGGGCTACACCTTC.

The V and J genes are TRBV7-9 and TRBJ2-1, with TRBD2 as a possible D gene (5 bases). The CDR3 spans 14 residues. V was cut by 5 bases and J by 1 base, with 9 bases left in between. Looked up from germline, CDR1 is SEHNR and CDR2 is FQNEAQ (reference sequence). This CDR3 reads CASSQDLSYNEQFF. CDR3 bases: TGTGCCAGCAGCCAGGACTTATCCTACAATGAGCAGTTCTTC.

Only one count was recorded for this clone. The chain is built from TRBV5-6 and TRBJ1-5, with D possibly matching TRBD1 (5 bases). The CDR3 length is 15 residues. CDR1 SGHDT and CDR2 YYEEEE come from the germline V gene. V gave up 0 bases and J gave up 2 bases, with 9 bases separating them. CDR3 residues: CASSLAGGGNQPQHF. In DNA, the CDR3 is TGTGCCAGCAGCTTGGCCGGAGGGGGCAATCAGCCCCAGCATTTT.

The V call is TRBV5-6, the J call TRBJ1-6; TRBD1 matches 7 bases. The CDR3 consists of 15 residues. The germline V gene encodes CDR1 SGHDT and CDR2 YYEEEE. The V segment lost 5 bases and the J segment 10 bases; nucleotides outside the gene matches: 12. Here the CDR3 DNA reads TGTGCCAGCAGTCAACAGACAGGGTGGGGATCACCCCTCCACTTT. Protein sequence: CASSQQTGWGSPLHF.

The rearrangement joins TRBV14 to TRBJ2-1, with unresolved D. This CDR3 spans 13 amino acids. Trimming removed 5 bases from V and 3 bases from J, with 8 bases in between. The germline V gene encodes CDR1 SGHDN and CDR2 FVKESK. In nucleotides, the CDR3 is TGTGCCAGCAGCTACTCCCACTACAATGAGCAGTTCTTC. It is translated as CASSYSHYNEQFF. The full variable domain, rest sourced from reference TRBV14 and TRBJ2-1, is EAGVTQFPSHSVIEKGQTVTLRCDPISGHDNLYWYRRVMGKEIKFLLHFVKESKQDESGMPNNRFLAERTGGTYSTLKVQPAELEDSGVYFCASSYSHYNEQFFGPGTRLTVL.

The CDR3 region has the DNA TGTGCCAGCAGTGAAGAGCCCCTGCGGCCCCAGCATTTT. Residues: CASSEEPLRPQHF. V gene TRBV6-1 combines with J gene TRBJ1-5; the D is unclear. The V gene lost 1 base and the J gene lost 9 bases, with 10 bases spanning the gap. CDR1 and CDR2 (germline): MNHNS, SASEGT. The CDR3 is made up of 13 amino acids.

This clone was detected only once. The chain links TRBV24-1 to TRBJ2-2; D ambiguous. Germline V CDR1 and CDR2: KGHDR, SFDVKD. The CDR3 consists of 13 residues. Deletions cut 6 bases from V and 7 bases from J, with 11 bases between. The CDR3 DNA follows: TGTGCCACCAGTTCTGTGGTCGGCGGGGAGCTGTTTTTT. Amino acids: CATSSVVGGELFF.

V usage is TRBV12-3 or TRBV12-4 and J usage is TRBJ2-1, with a tentative D call TRBD2 (5 bases). Trimming shortened V by 7 bases and J by 6 bases, and 13 bases separated the two germline ends. The CDR3 runs 13 residues. The CDR3 region is CASTLRGPNEQFF. The CDR3 DNA is TGTGCCAGCACCTTAAGAGGGCCCAATGAGCAGTTCTTC.

The chain recombines TRBV15 with TRBJ2-1; no clear D. The germline gives CDR1 LNHNV, CDR2 YYDKDF (reference sequence). This CDR3 region has 14 residues. V lost 1 base, J lost 9 bases, and 13 bases lay in between. CDR3 sequence: CATSRVPTAVEQFF. The CDR3 DNA reads as TGTGCCACCAGCAGAGTCCCCACTGCGGTTGAGCAGTTCTTC.

This clone was detected only a few times. The V gene is TRBV2, the J gene TRBJ1-5; no reliable D call. CDR1 is SNHLY, CDR2 FYNNEI, per germline. The CDR3 extends over 14 amino acids. The germline V and J ends were trimmed by 9 bases and 6 bases, with 18 bases remaining between them. The CDR3: CASTGGSGSQPQHF. CDR3 coding DNA: TGTGCCAGTACTGGCGGGAGCGGAAGTCAGCCCCAGCATTTT.

This clone was observed a few times. This chain uses TRBV28 with TRBJ1-5; the D gene is possibly TRBD1 (5 bases). CDR1 MDHEN and CDR2 SYDVKM come from the germline V gene. The CDR3 is made up of 13 amino acids. V was clipped by 7 bases and J by 9 bases, with 16 bases between them. The CDR3 loop is CASTPQVGGPQHF. The CDR3 DNA reads TGTGCCAGCACCCCACAGGTCGGGGGGCCCCAGCATTTT.

The chain joins TRBV11-3 to TRBJ2-1; 7 nucleotides agree with TRBD2. Trimming at V came to 3 bases and at J to 4 bases, leaving 3 bases not matched to a gene. This CDR3 has 14 amino acids. Per germline, CDR1 SGHNT and CDR2 YENEEA. The CDR3: CASSFPGGYNEQFF. The CDR3 DNA reads as TGTGCCAGCAGCTTTCCCGGGGGGTACAATGAGCAGTTCTTC.

The chain has TRBV6-5 and TRBJ1-5, with D perhaps TRBD1 (6 bases). Germline CDR1 reads MNHEY; CDR2 reads SVGAGI. Trimming took 6 bases from V and 7 from J, leaving 16 bases between them. This CDR3 is 14 amino acids long. CDR3 nucleotide sequence: TGTGCCAGCAGAACAGGGCAGGGCCAACAGCCCCAGCATTTT. This encodes CASRTGQGQQPQHF.

This clone was observed a handful of times. V is TRBV4-1 and J is TRBJ1-5, with D possibly being TRBD1 (6 bases). The CDR3 loop spans 16 amino acids. V was cut by 6 bases and J by 3 bases, with 18 bases left in between. Looked up from germline, CDR1 is MGHRA and CDR2 is YSYEKL. CDR3 region: CASSRLTGRDNQPQHF. The DNA of the CDR3 is TGCGCCAGCAGTCGACTCACAGGGAGAGACAATCAGCCCCAGCATTTT.

A single count supports this clone. The chain uses TRBV30 and TRBJ1-2; possibly TRBD1 for D (5 bases). CDR1 and CDR2 (germline): GTSNPN, SVGIG (reference sequence). The CDR3 runs 17 residues. Trimming took 5 bases from V and 8 from J, leaving 30 bases between them. In nucleotides, the CDR3 is TGTGCCTGGGATACTAGGACTGGCGGGGCATTTTGGCGAGGCTACACCTTC. Translating gives CAWDTRTGGAFWRGYTF.